Following are 21 T cell receptor beta chains from one sample sequenced in a study of T cell responses to AZD1222 COVID-19 vaccine. The assay was immunoSEQ multiplex PCR, and TCRdb's table has in-frame clones only and misses some. In the table there are around 140,000 clones, 85% to 95% of which are singletons. Sequenced here: peripheral blood, sampled after recovery from COVID-19. Receptors were obtained from an adult who had recovered from COVID-19.

This clone was picked up one time. J is TRBJ1-1 and V is TRBV11-2; 7 bases line up with TRBD1. Looked up from germline, CDR1 is SGHAT and CDR2 is FQNNGV. With V trimmed by 5 bases and J by 5 bases, 8 bases remained unmatched. The CDR3 covers 14 residues. The CDR3 bases are TGTGCCAGCAGCCTAAGACAGGGAAAAACTGAAGCTTTCTTT. Amino acids: CASSLRQGKTEAFF.

In its sample, this clone was seen once. The gene calls are TRBV3-1 (or the pseudogene TRBV3-2) and TRBJ1-5, with D possibly TRBD1 on 5 matching bases. CDR1 LGHDT and CDR2 YNNKEL come from the germline V gene (reference sequence). CDR3 length equals 12 residues. V gave up 8 bases and J gave up 6 bases, with 11 bases separating them. The CDR3 region has the DNA TGTGCCAGCGGTGGGGCGGGTCAGCCCCAGCATTTT. Amino acids: CASGGAGQPQHF.

The V and J genes are TRBV28 and TRBJ2-5, with 9 bases lining up with TRBD1. Trimming took 11 bases from V and 2 from J; bases not matched to a gene: 12. There are 15 residues in the CDR3. Per germline, CDR1 MDHEN and CDR2 SYDVKM. The chain's CDR3 is CAGSPGTGLQETQYF. The CDR3 DNA reads TGTGCCGGATCCCCCGGGACAGGGCTTCAAGAGACCCAGTACTTC.

This chain links TRBV11-2 with TRBJ2-1; 12 bases fit TRBD2. Unmatched junction bases numbered 7, after V lost 3 bases and J lost 1 base. Germline CDR1 SGHAT, CDR2 FQNNGV. The CDR3 is 18 residues long. As DNA, the CDR3 is TGTGCCAGCAGCTTGGACCCTAGCGGGAGGGAATCCTACAATGAGCAGTTCTTC. It encodes CASSLDPSGRESYNEQFF.

The V gene is TRBV6-5, the J gene TRBJ2-7; maybe TRBD2 (6 bases). The CDR3 sequence is 13 residues long. Trimming took 6 bases from V and 3 from J, leaving 12 bases between them. Germline V lookup: CDR1 MNHEY, CDR2 SVGAGI. CDR3 nucleotide sequence: TGTGCCAGCAGCAGGGACTCACACTACGAGCAGTACTTC. Its translation: CASSRDSHYEQYF.

V usage is TRBV27 and J usage is TRBJ2-2; TRBD1 might be the D (6 bases). Germline V lookup: CDR1 MNHEY, CDR2 SMNVEV (reference sequence). Trimming removed 7 bases from V and 5 bases from J, with 17 bases in between. The CDR3 length is 15 residues. The chain's CDR3 is CASNSGGLGTGELFF. The CDR3 bases are TGTGCCAGCAACTCTGGGGGCTTGGGGACCGGGGAGCTGTTTTTT.

The V call is TRBV27, the J call TRBJ1-2; D is unclear. V was cut by 7 bases and J by 4 bases, with 13 bases left in between. Germline V gives CDR1 MNHEY, CDR2 SMNVEV (reference sequence). This CDR3 contains 13 residues. CDR3 in DNA: TGTGCCAGCATGCGGCCGTCGGGCTATGGCTACACCTTC. Translating it yields CASMRPSGYGYTF.

This chain joins TRBV28 and TRBJ2-7, with D perhaps matching TRBD2 (7 bases). The germline V gene has CDR1 MDHEN and CDR2 SYDVKM. CDR3 length: 14 residues. V shed 8 bases and J shed 3 bases, with 17 bases lying between them. This chain's CDR3 is CASAGGGAGYEQYF. In DNA form, the CDR3 reads TGTGCCAGCGCTGGCGGGGGCGCCGGCTACGAGCAGTACTTC.

This chain connects TRBV27 to TRBJ2-3, with 10 bases identical to TRBD2. From germline, CDR1 is MNHEY and CDR2 SMNVEV (reference sequence). Trimming at V came to 1 base and at J to 8 bases, leaving 6 bases not matched to a gene. CDR3 length equals 15 residues. CDR3 protein: CASSLWTSGDGTQYF. CDR3 coding DNA: TGTGCCAGCAGTTTATGGACTAGCGGCGACGGTACGCAGTATTTT.

The rearrangement links TRBV5-1 to TRBJ2-2; TRBD2 aligns across 8 bases. V trimming: 8 bases; J trimming: 0 bases; junction bases outside the gene matches: 12. The CDR3 loop spans 17 amino acids. Germline CDR1 and CDR2: SGHRS and YFSETQ. CDR3 region: CASLGVAGLANTGELFF. As DNA, the CDR3 is TGCGCCAGTCTAGGGGTAGCGGGGCTCGCGAACACCGGGGAGCTGTTTTTT.

This chain connects TRBV5-6 to TRBJ2-3; D gene unclear. The germline V and J ends were trimmed by 4 bases and 0 bases, with 12 bases remaining between them. The germline CDR1 and CDR2 sequences are SGHDT and YYEEEE. CDR3 length equals 15 residues. CDR3 in DNA: TGTGCCAGCAGCGAAAGGGTCCTTAGCACAGATACGCAGTATTTT. Its protein is CASSERVLSTDTQYF.

The gene calls are TRBV6-5 and TRBJ1-2; D is possibly TRBD1 (6 bases). CDR3 length equals 14 residues. Trimming shortened V by 11 bases and J by 4 bases, and 20 bases separated the two germline ends. CDR1 and CDR2 from the germline V gene are MNHEY and SVGAGI. CDR3 nucleotide sequence: TGTGCCTCTCAAGGACAGACGGCCCCCTATGGCTACACCTTC. Its protein is CASQGQTAPYGYTF.

The rearrangement uses TRBV7-8 and TRBJ2-7; 9 bases align to TRBD1. V gave up 5 bases and J gave up 3 bases; unmatched junction bases: 5. Germline CDR1 reads SGHVS; CDR2 reads FQNEAQ. The CDR3 loop spans 14 amino acids. The CDR3 DNA is TGTGCCAGCAGCACAGGGACAGGGCTCTACGAGCAGTACTTC. Its protein is CASSTGTGLYEQYF.

This chain uses TRBV19 with TRBJ1-5; 9 bases align to TRBD1. The ends lost 6 bases at V and 7 bases at J; junction bases unmatched: 19. The CDR3 has 18 amino acids. Germline assignment: CDR1 LNHDA and CDR2 SQIVND (reference sequence). CDR3: CASSSDRGPFPRDQPQHF. Here the CDR3 DNA reads TGTGCCAGTAGCTCGGACAGGGGTCCCTTTCCACGGGACCAGCCCCAGCATTTT.

The chain employs TRBV2 and TRBJ2-1, with 8 positions matching TRBD2. The V segment lost 5 bases and the J segment 8 bases; nucleotides outside the gene matches: 11. The CDR3 is made up of 15 amino acids. The germline V gene encodes CDR1 SNHLY and CDR2 FYNNEI. In DNA, the CDR3 is TGTGCCAGCAGTTATACTAGCGGAAGACCGCATGAGCAGTTCTTC. This translates into CASSYTSGRPHEQFF.

The V and J genes are TRBV30 and TRBJ2-1, with D perhaps TRBD2 (6 bases). Germline CDR1 and CDR2: GTSNPN and SVGIG (reference sequence). The length of the CDR3 is 15 residues. Trimming removed 0 bases at V and 10 bases at J, with 19 bases between. The CDR3 nucleotides read TGTGCCTGGAGTGTACCGCCCCCTAGCGAGAACGAGCAGTTCTTC. Its translation is CAWSVPPPSENEQFF.

The chain links TRBV19 to TRBJ1-1; D is unresolved. Trimming cost V 1 base and J 1 base, with 10 bases left between them. CDR1 LNHDA and CDR2 SQIVND come from the germline V gene (reference sequence). CDR3 length: 15 residues. CDR3 DNA sequence: TGTGCCAGTAGTATAGGGGGAGTGTCGAACACTGAAGCTTTCTTT. Its translation: CASSIGGVSNTEAFF.

V usage is TRBV6-4 and J usage is TRBJ2-2; TRBD1 matches 10 bases. Germline CDR1 MRHNA, CDR2 SNTAGT. The V gene end was trimmed by 6 bases and the J gene end by 3 bases; junction bases not matched to a gene: 7. The length of the CDR3 is 16 residues. The CDR3 sequence: CASSHSGQGHTGELFF. The DNA of the CDR3 is TGTGCCAGCAGCCACTCGGGACAGGGGCACACCGGGGAGCTGTTTTTT.

V and J are TRBV19 and TRBJ2-2, with 10 bases that match TRBD1. Germline assignment: CDR1 LNHDA and CDR2 SQIVND (reference sequence). The CDR3 extends over 15 amino acids. The ends lost 3 bases at V and 4 bases at J; junction bases unmatched: 2. CDR3 DNA: TGTGCCAGTAGTATGGGACAGGGGTCCACCGGGGAGCTGTTTTTT. Protein sequence: CASSMGQGSTGELFF.

The V and J genes are TRBV24-1 and TRBJ2-3, with D uncertain. V was shortened by 3 bases and J by 8 bases, with 8 bases between the two germline ends. This CDR3 is built from 12 residues. Germline CDR1 is KGHDR and CDR2 is SFDVKD. This CDR3 reads CATSDNFGTQYF. In DNA, the CDR3 is TGTGCCACCAGTGATAACTTTGGTACGCAGTATTTT.

The J gene is TRBJ2-7, the V gene TRBV4-2; possibly TRBD1 for D (5 bases). Trimming removed 5 bases at V and 2 bases at J, with 7 bases between. CDR3 size: 12 residues. The germline gives CDR1 LGHNA, CDR2 YNFKEQ. CDR3 in amino acids: CASSGRAYEQYF. CDR3 bases: TGTGCCAGCAGCGGCAGGGCCTACGAGCAGTACTTC.